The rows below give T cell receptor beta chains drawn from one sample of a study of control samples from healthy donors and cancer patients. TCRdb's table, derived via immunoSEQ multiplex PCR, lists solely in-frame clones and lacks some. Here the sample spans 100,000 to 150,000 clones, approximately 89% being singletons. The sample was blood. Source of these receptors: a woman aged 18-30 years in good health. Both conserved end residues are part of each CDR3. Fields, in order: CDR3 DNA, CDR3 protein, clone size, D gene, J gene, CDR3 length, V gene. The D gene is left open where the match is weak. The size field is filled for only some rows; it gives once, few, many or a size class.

TGTGCCAGCAGTTACGCACAAACCTACGAGCAGTACTTC	CASSYAQTYEQYF	.	.	TRBJ2-7	13	TRBV6-5
TGTGCCAGCTCACCACCCCAGGGGGAGGCGAACACCGGGGAGCTGTTTTTT	CASSPPQGEANTGELFF	.	.	TRBJ2-2	17	TRBV18
TGTGCCAGCAGCTTAGTCCGGGCACCGAAAGAAGCTTTCTTT	CASSLVRAPKEAFF	.	.	TRBJ1-1	14	TRBV11-2
TGCAGCGTTGATAAGAGTCCCGGGACAGGACGCGGCTACACCTTC	CSVDKSPGTGRGYTF	.	TRBD1	TRBJ1-2	15	TRBV29-1
TGTGCCAGCAGCTTGGATGAGACAGGGGATCAGAACACCGGGGAGCTGTTTTTT	CASSLDETGDQNTGELFF	.	TRBD1	TRBJ2-2	18	TRBV5-8
TGTGCCAGCAGCTTGGGTACTCCCACCTACGAGCAGTACTTC	CASSLGTPTYEQYF	.	.	TRBJ2-7	14	TRBV5-8
TGTGCCAGTGGGGACAGGGCTGAAGCTTTCTTT	CASGDRAEAFF	.	TRBD1	TRBJ1-1	11	TRBV19
TGTGCCAGCAGTGAAACGGGACGGAATAATGAAAAACTGTTTTTT	CASSETGRNNEKLFF	.	.	TRBJ1-4	15	TRBV2
TGTGCCACCAGTGATTTGCGTCAAGGGAATGAGCAGTTCTTC	CATSDLRQGNEQFF	.	.	TRBJ2-1	14	TRBV24-1
TGTGCCAGCAGTTATATCCCCTCCTACGAGCAGTACTTC	CASSYIPSYEQYF	.	.	TRBJ2-7	13	TRBV6-5
TGTGCCAGCAGCTTATTTGCTACGCAGTATTTT	CASSLFATQYF	.	.	TRBJ2-3	11	TRBV13
TGTGCCTGGGAGAACAGGGTTAGCTATGGCTACACCTTC	CAWENRVSYGYTF	.	.	TRBJ1-2	13	TRBV30
TGTGCCAGCAGTTCGAGGGAGAACACTGAAGCTTTCTTT	CASSSRENTEAFF	.	.	TRBJ1-1	13	TRBV12-3/TRBV12-4
TGTGCCAGTAGTATCCGGATGATCCGGGACAGTGGGTCACCCCTCCACTTT	CASSIRMIRDSGSPLHF	.	TRBD1	TRBJ1-6	17	TRBV19
TGTGCCACCAGTGACTCTACAGGGGGCTACACCTTC	CATSDSTGGYTF	.	.	TRBJ1-2	12	TRBV24-1
TGTGCCAGTAGTACCCCGGACAGTCCCGGGCGCCTCTTC	CASSTPDSPGRLF	.	.	TRBJ2-1	13	TRBV19
TGTGCCAGCAGTTTACCGGGAGGGGGCAGGGGAAACCCAACTAATGAAAAACTGTTTTTT	CASSLPGGGRGNPTNEKLFF	.	TRBD1	TRBJ1-4	20	TRBV28
TGCAGCGTTGCTAGCGGGGCCCTCCAAGAGACCCAGTACTTC	CSVASGALQETQYF	.	TRBD2	TRBJ2-5	14	TRBV29-1
TGTGCCAGCAGCGCGGGACTAGCGGGACTGAGCTCCTACAATGAGCAGTTCTTC	CASSAGLAGLSSYNEQFF	.	TRBD2	TRBJ2-1	18	TRBV7-8
TGCGCCAGCAGCCGCCGGGACAGGGTCCCACATGGCTACACCTTC	CASSRRDRVPHGYTF	.	TRBD1	TRBJ1-2	15	TRBV4-1
TGTGCCAGCAGTCCAGACGGACTTTCCTACAATGAGCAGTTCTTC	CASSPDGLSYNEQFF	.	.	TRBJ2-1	15	TRBV2
TGTGCCACTGCGACTGGGGCCACGAGAGGGATTCAGTACTTC	CATATGATRGIQYF	.	.	TRBJ2-4	14	TRBV6-6
TGTGCCTGGAGTGTACAAGACGAAAAACTGTTTTTT	CAWSVQDEKLFF	.	.	TRBJ1-4	12	TRBV30
TGTGCCACCAGCAGAACTATCGGGACACATAATCAGCCCCAGCATTTT	CATSRTIGTHNQPQHF	.	.	TRBJ1-5	16	TRBV15
TGTGCCACCAGTGATTTGGCCAGGGGCACAGATACGCAGTATTTT	CATSDLARGTDTQYF	.	.	TRBJ2-3	15	TRBV24-1
TGTGCCAGCAGCCCTGACGGGAGCACAGATACGCAGTATTTT	CASSPDGSTDTQYF	.	.	TRBJ2-3	14	TRBV7-9
TGTGCCAGCAGCAACGAGGAGGGGTACGAAGATACGCAGTATTTT	CASSNEEGYEDTQYF	.	.	TRBJ2-3	15	TRBV21-1
TGTGCCAGCAGCGTTCCGGGACAGGGACCCTACGAGCAGTACTTC	CASSVPGQGPYEQYF	.	TRBD1	TRBJ2-7	15	TRBV5-4
TGTGCCAGCAGCTTGTATCGGACAGCCAACACTGAAGCTTTCTTT	CASSLYRTANTEAFF	.	.	TRBJ1-1	15	TRBV7-2
TGTGCCAGCAGTTGGGGGCAGATAAACTATGGCTACACCTTC	CASSWGQINYGYTF	.	.	TRBJ1-2	14	TRBV28
TGTGCCAGCAGTTCAGTGGGACTAGCGGGAAACGAGCAGTACTTC	CASSSVGLAGNEQYF	.	TRBD2	TRBJ2-7	15	TRBV6-5
TGTGCCAGCAGCTTGCTGGGCAGGGTAGAGACCCAGTACTTC	CASSLLGRVETQYF	.	.	TRBJ2-5	14	TRBV7-9
TGCGCCAGCAGGGTACAGGGGGCATCCTACGAGCAGTACTTC	CASRVQGASYEQYF	.	TRBD1	TRBJ2-7	14	TRBV5-1
TGTGCTAGTGCCCTCTTCGGAGGGGCTAATGAAAAACTGTTTTTT	CASALFGGANEKLFF	.	.	TRBJ1-4	15	TRBV12-5
TGCAGCGTTGAATTAACAGGAGCCTATGGCTACACCTTC	CSVELTGAYGYTF	.	.	TRBJ1-2	13	TRBV29-1
TGTGCCAGCAGCTTACGCGGGGGAAACACCGGGGAGCTGTTTTTT	CASSLRGGNTGELFF	.	TRBD2	TRBJ2-2	15	TRBV7-9
TGTGCCAGCTCACCACCGAGGGGGAACACTGAAGCTTTCTTT	CASSPPRGNTEAFF	.	.	TRBJ1-1	14	TRBV18
TGCGCCAGCAGCTTCGGTCCGGGACAGGGATACGAGCAGTACTTC	CASSFGPGQGYEQYF	.	TRBD1	TRBJ2-7	15	TRBV5-1
TGTGCCAGCAGCCAATCGGGGGAGCCACAGGGGGATGGCTACACCTTC	CASSQSGEPQGDGYTF	few	TRBD1	TRBJ1-2	16	TRBV6-2/TRBV6-3
TGTGCCAGCAGCAAAGGGCACGCATGGAGTGAAGATACGCAGTATTTT	CASSKGHAWSEDTQYF	.	.	TRBJ2-3	16	TRBV7-2
TGTGCCAGTAGTATGAGACCGGGACAGGGGAACGAAAAACTGTTTTTT	CASSMRPGQGNEKLFF	.	TRBD1	TRBJ1-4	16	TRBV19
TGTGCTAGTGGTTTGGGCCCGGGACTAGCGGGCGACAATGAGCAGTTCTTC	CASGLGPGLAGDNEQFF	.	TRBD2	TRBJ2-1	17	TRBV12-5
TGTGCCAGCAGCTTAGCGTTGCGGGGCACCGGGGAGCTGTTTTTT	CASSLALRGTGELFF	.	.	TRBJ2-2	15	TRBV7-2
TGCAGCGTTTTACGGTGGGGGACCGGGGAGCTGTTTTTT	CSVLRWGTGELFF	once	.	TRBJ2-2	13	TRBV29-1
TGTGCCAGCAGTTGGGGGAACACCGGGGAGCTGTTTTTT	CASSWGNTGELFF	.	.	TRBJ2-2	13	TRBV6-2/TRBV6-3
TGCGCCAGCAGCCAAGCTCCGGAGCCTACCTACGAGCAGTACTTC	CASSQAPEPTYEQYF	once	.	TRBJ2-7	15	TRBV4-3
TGTGCCAGCAGCAGGGCTCGGGGGGATCAGCCCCAGCATTTT	CASSRARGDQPQHF	.	.	TRBJ1-5	14	TRBV21-1
TGCGCCAGCAGCTTTCGGACTAGCGGGGGGCCTCCCTACGAGCAGTACTTC	CASSFRTSGGPPYEQYF	.	TRBD2	TRBJ2-7	17	TRBV5-1
TGTGCCAGCAGCCTCTGGGAGGGGACTATCCTCAATGAGCAGTTCTTC	CASSLWEGTILNEQFF	.	TRBD2	TRBJ2-1	16	TRBV7-8
TGTGCCACCAGTGATTTGCCCCTCAGTACCGGGGAGCTGTTTTTT	CATSDLPLSTGELFF	.	.	TRBJ2-2	15	TRBV24-1
TGCGCCAGCAGCCACGCGACAGCGAATTATGGCTACACCTTC	CASSHATANYGYTF	.	.	TRBJ1-2	14	TRBV5-1
TGTGCCAGTACTCCTAGGACAGGGGCGGCCCAGCGTGGCTACACCTTC	CASTPRTGAAQRGYTF	once	TRBD1	TRBJ1-2	16	TRBV19
TGTGCCAGCTCACCAGCGGGATTAGGCACCACAGATACGCAGTATTTT	CASSPAGLGTTDTQYF	.	.	TRBJ2-3	16	TRBV18
TGCAGCGTTTGGACTAGCGGGGGAAAGTACAATGAGCAGTTCTTC	CSVWTSGGKYNEQFF	.	TRBD2	TRBJ2-1	15	TRBV29-1
TGTGCCAGCAGCTCCCCGGGGGAGCTCATGAACACTGAAGCTTTCTTT	CASSSPGELMNTEAFF	.	.	TRBJ1-1	16	TRBV13
TGTGCCAGCAGCCCTCCGGGACAGGGAAGGCAGTACTTC	CASSPPGQGRQYF	.	TRBD1	TRBJ2-7	13	TRBV7-2